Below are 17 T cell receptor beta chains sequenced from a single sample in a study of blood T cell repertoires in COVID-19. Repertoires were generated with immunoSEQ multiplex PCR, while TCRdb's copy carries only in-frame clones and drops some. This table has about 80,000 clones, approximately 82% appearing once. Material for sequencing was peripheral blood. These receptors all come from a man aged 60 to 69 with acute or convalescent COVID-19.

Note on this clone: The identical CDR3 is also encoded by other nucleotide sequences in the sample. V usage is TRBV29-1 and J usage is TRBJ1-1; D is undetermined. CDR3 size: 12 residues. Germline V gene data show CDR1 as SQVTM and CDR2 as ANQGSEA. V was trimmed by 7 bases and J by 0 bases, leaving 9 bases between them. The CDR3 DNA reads TGCAGCGGCCGCCAGGTGAACACTGAAGCTTTCTTT. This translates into CSGRQVNTEAFF.

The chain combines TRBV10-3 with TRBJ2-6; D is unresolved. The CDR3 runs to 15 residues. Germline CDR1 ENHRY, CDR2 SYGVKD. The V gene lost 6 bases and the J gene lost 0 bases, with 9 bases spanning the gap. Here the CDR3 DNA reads TGTGCCATCAGGCCCCAGTCCTCTGGGGCCAACGTCCTGACTTTC. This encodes CAIRPQSSGANVLTF.

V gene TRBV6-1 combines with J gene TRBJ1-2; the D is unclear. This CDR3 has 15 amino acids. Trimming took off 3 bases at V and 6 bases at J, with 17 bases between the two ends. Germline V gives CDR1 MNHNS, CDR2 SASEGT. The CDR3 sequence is CASSEVGSRRDGYTF. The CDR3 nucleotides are TGTGCCAGCAGTGAGGTGGGCAGCCGGAGGGATGGCTACACCTTC.

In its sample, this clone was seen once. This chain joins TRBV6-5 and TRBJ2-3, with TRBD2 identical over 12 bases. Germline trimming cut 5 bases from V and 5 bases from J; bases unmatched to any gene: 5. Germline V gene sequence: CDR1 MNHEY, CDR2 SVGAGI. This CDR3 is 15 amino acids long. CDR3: CASSTTSGRIDTQYF. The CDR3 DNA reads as TGTGCCAGCAGTACCACTAGCGGGAGGATAGATACGCAGTATTTT.

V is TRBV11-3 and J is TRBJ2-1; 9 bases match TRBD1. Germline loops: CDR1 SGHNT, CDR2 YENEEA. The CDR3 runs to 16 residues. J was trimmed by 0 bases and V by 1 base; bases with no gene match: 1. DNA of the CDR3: TGTGCCAGCAGCTTAGGGGACAGGGCCTCCTACAATGAGCAGTTCTTC. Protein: CASSLGDRASYNEQFF.

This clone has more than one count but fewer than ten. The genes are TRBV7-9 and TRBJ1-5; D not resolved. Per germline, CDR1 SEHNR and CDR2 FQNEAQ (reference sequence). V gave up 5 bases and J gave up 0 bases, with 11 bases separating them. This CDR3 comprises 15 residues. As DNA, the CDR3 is TGTGCCAGCAGCAATGAGATCAATAGCAATCAGCCCCAGCATTTT. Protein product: CASSNEINSNQPQHF.

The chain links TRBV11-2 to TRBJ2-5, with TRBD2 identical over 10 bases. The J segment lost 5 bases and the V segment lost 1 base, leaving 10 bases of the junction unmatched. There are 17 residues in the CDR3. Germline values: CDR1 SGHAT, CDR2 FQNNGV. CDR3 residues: CASSLGAPLAGTETQYF. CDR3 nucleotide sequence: TGTGCCAGCAGCTTAGGGGCCCCACTAGCGGGAACGGAGACCCAGTACTTC.

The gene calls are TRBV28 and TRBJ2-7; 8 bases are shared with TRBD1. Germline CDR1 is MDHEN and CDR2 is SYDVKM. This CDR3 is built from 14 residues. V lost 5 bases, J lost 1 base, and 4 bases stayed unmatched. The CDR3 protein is CASSRTGLSYEQYF. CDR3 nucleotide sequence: TGTGCCAGCAGTCGGACAGGGCTTTCCTACGAGCAGTACTTC.

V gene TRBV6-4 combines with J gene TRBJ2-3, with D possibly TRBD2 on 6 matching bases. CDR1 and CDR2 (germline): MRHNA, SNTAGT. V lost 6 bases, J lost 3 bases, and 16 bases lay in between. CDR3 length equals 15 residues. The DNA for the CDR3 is TGTGCCAGCAGCCCTGAAGGCCGGGGGACAGATACGCAGTATTTT. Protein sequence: CASSPEGRGTDTQYF.

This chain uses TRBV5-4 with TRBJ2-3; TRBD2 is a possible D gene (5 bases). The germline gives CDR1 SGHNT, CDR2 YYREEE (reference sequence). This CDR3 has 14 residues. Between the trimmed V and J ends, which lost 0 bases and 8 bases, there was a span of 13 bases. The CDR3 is CASSLEGYGGTQYF. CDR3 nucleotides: TGTGCCAGCAGCTTGGAGGGATATGGAGGTACGCAGTATTTT.

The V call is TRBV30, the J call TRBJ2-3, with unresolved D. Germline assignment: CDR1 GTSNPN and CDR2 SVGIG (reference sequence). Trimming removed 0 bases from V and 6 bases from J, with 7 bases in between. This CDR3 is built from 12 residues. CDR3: CAWSVASDTQYF. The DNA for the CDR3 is TGTGCCTGGAGTGTAGCGTCGGATACGCAGTATTTT.

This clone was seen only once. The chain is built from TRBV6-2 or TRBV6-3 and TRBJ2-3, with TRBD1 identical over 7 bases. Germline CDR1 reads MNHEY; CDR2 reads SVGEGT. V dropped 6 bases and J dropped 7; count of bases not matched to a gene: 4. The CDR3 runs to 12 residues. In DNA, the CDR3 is TGTGCCAGCAGCTTACAGGGGAATACGCAGTATTTT. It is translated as CASSLQGNTQYF.

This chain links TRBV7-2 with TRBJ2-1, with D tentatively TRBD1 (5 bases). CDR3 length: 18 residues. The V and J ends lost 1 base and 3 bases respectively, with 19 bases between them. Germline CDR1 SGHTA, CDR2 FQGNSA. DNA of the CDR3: TGTGCCAGCAGCTTAGGTGGTTCGGGCAGGGCTCTCTACAATGAGCAGTTCTTC. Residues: CASSLGGSGRALYNEQFF.

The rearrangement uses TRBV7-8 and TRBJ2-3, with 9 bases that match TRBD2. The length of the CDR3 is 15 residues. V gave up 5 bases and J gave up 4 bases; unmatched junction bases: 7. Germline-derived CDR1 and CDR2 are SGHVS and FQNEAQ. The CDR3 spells CASSPPSGKADTQYF. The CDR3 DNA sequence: TGTGCCAGCAGCCCCCCTAGCGGGAAGGCAGATACGCAGTATTTT.

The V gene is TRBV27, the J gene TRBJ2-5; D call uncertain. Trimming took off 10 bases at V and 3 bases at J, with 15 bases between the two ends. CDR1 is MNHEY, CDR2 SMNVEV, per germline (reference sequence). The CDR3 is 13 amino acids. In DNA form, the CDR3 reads TGTGCCACGGCCCCGAGGCGAAAAGAGACCCAGTACTTC. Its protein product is CATAPRRKETQYF.

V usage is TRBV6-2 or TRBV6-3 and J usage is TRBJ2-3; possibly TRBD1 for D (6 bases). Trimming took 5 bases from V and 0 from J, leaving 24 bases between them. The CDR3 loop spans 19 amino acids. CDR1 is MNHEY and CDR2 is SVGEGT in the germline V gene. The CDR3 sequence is CASSHPVSPGQISTDTQYF. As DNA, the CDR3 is TGTGCCAGCAGTCACCCTGTTTCGCCTGGACAGATTAGCACAGATACGCAGTATTTT.

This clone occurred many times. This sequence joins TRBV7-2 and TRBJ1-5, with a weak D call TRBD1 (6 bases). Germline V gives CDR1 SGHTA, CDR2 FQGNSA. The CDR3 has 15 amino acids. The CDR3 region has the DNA TGTGAAATGGGGTGGACAGTACATAGCAATCAGCCCCAGCATTTT. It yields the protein CEMGWTVHSNQPQHF.